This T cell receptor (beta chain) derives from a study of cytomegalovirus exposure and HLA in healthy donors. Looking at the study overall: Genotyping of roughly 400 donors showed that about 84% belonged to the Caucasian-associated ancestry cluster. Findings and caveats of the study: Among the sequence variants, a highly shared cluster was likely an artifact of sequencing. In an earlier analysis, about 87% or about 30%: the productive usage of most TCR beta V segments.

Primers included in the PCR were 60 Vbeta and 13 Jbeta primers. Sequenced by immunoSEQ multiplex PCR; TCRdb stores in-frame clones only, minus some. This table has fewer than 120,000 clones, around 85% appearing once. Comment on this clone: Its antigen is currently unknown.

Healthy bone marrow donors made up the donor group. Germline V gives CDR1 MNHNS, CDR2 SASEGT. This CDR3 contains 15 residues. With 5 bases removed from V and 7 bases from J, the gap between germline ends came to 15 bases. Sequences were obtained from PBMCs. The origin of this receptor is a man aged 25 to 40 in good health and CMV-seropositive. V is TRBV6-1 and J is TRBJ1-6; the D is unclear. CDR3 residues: CASSPLGGTNSPLHF. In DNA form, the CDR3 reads TGTGCCAGCAGTCCGTTAGGAGGTACCAATTCACCCCTCCACTTT.